These T cell receptor beta chains were read from a single sample in a study of Ad26.COV2.S vaccination and SARS-CoV-2 variants. Sequencing used immunoSEQ multiplex PCR; TCRdb keeps in-frame clones, though not all of them. The repertoire includes about 350,000 clones, approximately 86% of them detected once, and roughly a tenth sits in the top ten. The sequencing here drew on peripheral blood, taken in a trial of Ad26.COV2.S vaccine versus placebo. These receptors were taken from a person aged 18-60 years who received the Ad26.COV2.S COVID-19 vaccine or a placebo. Each CDR3 is given with its conserved first and last residue. D genes are given only for firm matches. Some rows mark clone size as missing; the rest say once, few, many or name a class of expanded clone.

CDR3aa: CASSLSSYNEQFF
CDR3nt: TGTGCCAGCAGCTTATCCTCCTACAATGAGCAGTTCTTC
v_gene: TRBV7-2
abundance: few
j_gene: TRBJ2-1
d_gene: .

CDR3aa: CASSHRSLGLSGANVLTF
CDR3nt: TGCGCCAGCAGCCACCGAAGCCTGGGGCTCTCTGGGGCCAACGTCCTGACTTTC
v_gene: TRBV4-1
abundance: .
j_gene: TRBJ2-6
d_gene: .

CDR3aa: CAISDGRGTEAFF
CDR3nt: TGTGCCATCAGTGATGGCAGGGGCACTGAAGCTTTCTTT
v_gene: TRBV10-3
abundance: few
j_gene: TRBJ1-1
d_gene: .

CDR3aa: CASSFVRGKETQYF
CDR3nt: TGTGCCAGCAGTTTCGTCAGGGGAAAAGAGACCCAGTACTTC
v_gene: TRBV28
abundance: .
j_gene: TRBJ2-5
d_gene: .

CDR3aa: CASSFTGNYGYTF
CDR3nt: TGTGCCAGCAGTTTTACCGGGAACTATGGCTACACCTTC
v_gene: TRBV28
abundance: .
j_gene: TRBJ1-2
d_gene: .

CDR3aa: CASSLKVTRDNEQFF
CDR3nt: TGTGCCAGCAGCTTAAAAGTGACTAGAGACAATGAGCAGTTCTTC
v_gene: TRBV7-9
abundance: .
j_gene: TRBJ2-1
d_gene: .

CDR3aa: CSVGVLLAGGYEQYF
CDR3nt: TGCAGCGTTGGCGTTCTTCTGGCGGGGGGCTACGAGCAGTACTTC
v_gene: TRBV29-1
abundance: .
j_gene: TRBJ2-7
d_gene: TRBD2

CDR3aa: CASSLGSGPQHF
CDR3nt: TGTGCCAGCAGCCTAGGATCTGGGCCCCAGCATTTT
v_gene: TRBV5-6
abundance: .
j_gene: TRBJ1-5
d_gene: .

CDR3aa: CASSLDGLSQETQYF
CDR3nt: TGTGCCAGCAGCTTGGACGGGCTCTCCCAAGAGACCCAGTACTTC
v_gene: TRBV5-6
abundance: .
j_gene: TRBJ2-5
d_gene: .

CDR3aa: CASSGRDTFNEKLFF
CDR3nt: TGTGCCAGCAGCGGCCGGGACACCTTTAATGAAAAACTGTTTTTT
v_gene: TRBV2
abundance: once
j_gene: TRBJ1-4
d_gene: .

CDR3aa: CASSLYRTQETQYF
CDR3nt: TGTGCCAGCAGTTTATATAGGACGCAAGAGACCCAGTACTTC
v_gene: TRBV28
abundance: .
j_gene: TRBJ2-5
d_gene: .

CDR3aa: CASSQVPGQRNTEAFF
CDR3nt: TGCGCCAGCAGCCAAGTACCGGGACAACGGAACACTGAAGCTTTCTTT
v_gene: TRBV4-1
abundance: .
j_gene: TRBJ1-1
d_gene: .

CDR3aa: CASSQDYRRVSWGDGYTF
CDR3nt: TGCGCCAGCAGCCAAGATTATCGAAGAGTTAGTTGGGGTGATGGCTACACCTTC
v_gene: TRBV4-3
abundance: .
j_gene: TRBJ1-2
d_gene: .

CDR3aa: CAISGNGYEQYF
CDR3nt: TGTGCCATCAGTGGGAACGGATACGAGCAGTACTTC
v_gene: TRBV10-3
abundance: .
j_gene: TRBJ2-7
d_gene: .

CDR3aa: CASSPGQGSQPQHF
CDR3nt: TGTGCCAGCTCTCCAGGACAGGGGTCTCAGCCCCAGCATTTT
v_gene: TRBV18
abundance: .
j_gene: TRBJ1-5
d_gene: TRBD1

CDR3aa: CASRTPGQGSYGYTF
CDR3nt: TGTGCCAGCAGAACTCCGGGACAGGGGTCCTATGGCTACACCTTC
v_gene: TRBV6-5
abundance: .
j_gene: TRBJ1-2
d_gene: TRBD1

CDR3aa: CASSVLNGMAEAFF
CDR3nt: TGTGCCAGCAGCGTATTGAACGGTATGGCTGAAGCTTTCTTT
v_gene: TRBV9
abundance: .
j_gene: TRBJ1-1
d_gene: .

CDR3aa: CASSPPGVSEQYF
CDR3nt: TGTGCCAGCAGTCCCCCCGGGGTGAGCGAGCAGTACTTC
v_gene: TRBV27
abundance: .
j_gene: TRBJ2-7
d_gene: .

CDR3aa: CASSQERQFYGYTF
CDR3nt: TGCGCCAGCAGCCAAGAGAGACAGTTCTATGGCTACACCTTC
v_gene: TRBV4-3
abundance: once
j_gene: TRBJ1-2
d_gene: .

CDR3aa: CASSQPGSNYGYTF
CDR3nt: TGTGCCAGCAGCCAACCGGGCTCCAACTATGGCTACACCTTC
v_gene: TRBV4-2
abundance: .
j_gene: TRBJ1-2
d_gene: .

CDR3aa: CASSSDRGGTGELFF
CDR3nt: TGTGCCAGCAGTTCTGACAGGGGAGGAACCGGGGAGCTGTTTTTT
v_gene: TRBV2
abundance: .
j_gene: TRBJ2-2
d_gene: TRBD1

CDR3aa: CASSLVAPYRTGNTIYF
CDR3nt: TGTGCCAGCAGCTTAGTCGCCCCCTACAGGACTGGAAACACCATATATTTT
v_gene: TRBV7-8
abundance: .
j_gene: TRBJ1-3
d_gene: .

CDR3aa: CASSFRGEETQYF
CDR3nt: TGTGCCAGCAGTTTTCGGGGGGAAGAGACCCAGTACTTC
v_gene: TRBV12-3/TRBV12-4
abundance: .
j_gene: TRBJ2-5
d_gene: TRBD2

CDR3aa: CASSLTGTSGGNEQFF
CDR3nt: TGTGCCAGCAGCTTAACGGGGACTAGCGGTGGCAATGAGCAGTTCTTC
v_gene: TRBV7-3
abundance: .
j_gene: TRBJ2-1
d_gene: TRBD2

CDR3aa: CASSFPLLGGEAFF
CDR3nt: TGTGCCAGCAGCTTTCCGCTTCTTGGGGGTGAAGCTTTCTTT
v_gene: TRBV7-9
abundance: .
j_gene: TRBJ1-1
d_gene: .

CDR3aa: CASSPKATSLSYNEQFF
CDR3nt: TGTGCCAGCTCACCTAAAGCGACTAGCCTCTCCTACAATGAGCAGTTCTTC
v_gene: TRBV18
abundance: .
j_gene: TRBJ2-1
d_gene: TRBD2

CDR3aa: CASSLTRDSKEPQHF
CDR3nt: TGTGCCAGCAGCCTGACCCGGGACAGTAAGGAGCCCCAGCATTTT
v_gene: TRBV7-2
abundance: .
j_gene: TRBJ1-5
d_gene: TRBD1

CDR3aa: CASSLLRSSSYGYTF
CDR3nt: TGTGCCAGCAGTTTATTGCGAAGCTCTAGCTATGGCTACACCTTC
v_gene: TRBV28
abundance: .
j_gene: TRBJ1-2
d_gene: .

CDR3aa: CASSLGTGGETQYF
CDR3nt: TGTGCCAGCAGTTTAGGGACAGGGGGAGAGACCCAGTACTTC
v_gene: TRBV2
abundance: .
j_gene: TRBJ2-5
d_gene: TRBD1

CDR3aa: CASSLTDREGSPLHF
CDR3nt: TGTGCCAGCAGCCTTACGGACAGGGAGGGGTCACCCCTCCACTTT
v_gene: TRBV11-1
abundance: .
j_gene: TRBJ1-6
d_gene: TRBD1

CDR3aa: CASSLGQGDAYEQYF
CDR3nt: TGTGCCAGCAGCTTGGGACAGGGAGACGCCTACGAGCAGTACTTC
v_gene: TRBV28
abundance: .
j_gene: TRBJ2-7
d_gene: TRBD1

CDR3aa: CASFDRATDTQYF
CDR3nt: TGTGCCAGCTTCGACAGGGCCACAGATACGCAGTATTTT
v_gene: TRBV2
abundance: .
j_gene: TRBJ2-3
d_gene: TRBD1

CDR3aa: CASGTGGSAANVLTF
CDR3nt: TGTGCCTCCGGGACAGGGGGGTCTGCGGCCAACGTCCTGACTTTC
v_gene: TRBV28
abundance: .
j_gene: TRBJ2-6
d_gene: TRBD1

CDR3aa: CASSLQGLRNTGELFF
CDR3nt: TGTGCCAGCAGCTTACAGGGACTTAGGAACACCGGGGAGCTGTTTTTT
v_gene: TRBV7-2
abundance: .
j_gene: TRBJ2-2
d_gene: .

CDR3aa: CASSPLDRGTIGELFF
CDR3nt: TGTGCCAGCAGCCCCCTCGACAGGGGGACGATCGGGGAGCTGTTTTTT
v_gene: TRBV7-6
abundance: .
j_gene: TRBJ2-2
d_gene: TRBD1

CDR3aa: CASSYSGVQPQHF
CDR3nt: TGTGCCAGCAGTTACTCCGGGGTCCAGCCCCAGCATTTT
v_gene: TRBV6-5
abundance: .
j_gene: TRBJ1-5
d_gene: .

CDR3aa: CASSISGAGGIEQFF
CDR3nt: TGTGCCAGTAGTATTAGTGGAGCGGGAGGTATTGAGCAGTTCTTC
v_gene: TRBV19
abundance: .
j_gene: TRBJ2-1
d_gene: TRBD2